Listed below are T cell receptor beta chains from one sample, sequenced in a study of shared clonotypes between healthy human individuals. TCRdb's table, derived via immunoSEQ multiplex PCR, lists solely in-frame clones and lacks some. The sample lists 2.3 million or so clones; 85% to 95% were seen once. Sequenced input: naive CD4+ T cells from PBMCs. Receptors originate from a man younger than 30 in good health. Some clones in this sample may be carry-over from other donors' samples. The CDR3 runs from the conserved cysteine through the conserved F or W. A D gene is named only where the DNA matches it firmly. Clone size is not always given. Where it is, it says once, few, many or a class for expanded clones.

j_call	v_call	clone_size	d_call	cdr3_length	cdr3_nt	cdr3_aa
TRBJ2-2	TRBV5-4	-	TRBD1	15	TGTGCCAGCAGCTTGGTCGGGACAGGGTCCCGGGAGCTGTTTTTT	CASSLVGTGSRELFF
TRBJ2-3	TRBV6-4	-	TRBD2	16	TGTGCCAGCAGTGCGGTGTGGACTAGCGGCACAGATACGCAGTATTTT	CASSAVWTSGTDTQYF
TRBJ2-3	TRBV4-2	-	-	17	TGTGCCAGCAGCCAAGATCCTGGGCTCCTTAGCACAGATACGCAGTATTTT	CASSQDPGLLSTDTQYF
TRBJ2-7	TRBV18	-	-	12	TGTGCCAGCTCACCACAAGGGGACGAGCAGTACTTC	CASSPQGDEQYF
TRBJ2-7	TRBV5-1	-	-	14	TGCGCCAGCAGCTTGGAGCAGGGAGGGGGCGAGCAGTACTTC	CASSLEQGGGEQYF
TRBJ2-2	TRBV4-1	-	-	16	TGCGCCAGCAGCCGCACGGGGCTATTTGGTGTGGGGGAGCTGTTTTTT	CASSRTGLFGVGELFF
TRBJ1-1	TRBV30	-	-	13	TGTGCCTGGATGAGGCTTCAGAACACTGAAGCTTTCTTT	CAWMRLQNTEAFF
TRBJ2-4	TRBV7-2	-	-	13	TGTGCCAGCAGCTTCGCCCAGGGAGGAGGTCAGTACTTC	CASSFAQGGGQYF
TRBJ1-5	TRBV10-3	-	TRBD1	13	TGTGCCACGGGGACAGGGATAGGGCAGCCCCAGCATTTT	CATGTGIGQPQHF
TRBJ1-5	TRBV28	-	-	13	TGTGCCAGCAGTTTAACAGGCAATCAGCCCCAGCATTTT	CASSLTGNQPQHF
TRBJ1-4	TRBV15	-	-	17	TGTGCCACCAGCAGAGATCGAGGAGGTCGGAGGGGGTTGAAACTGTTTTTT	CATSRDRGGRRGLKLFF
TRBJ2-7	TRBV28	-	TRBD2	14	TGTGCCAGCAGTTTCTCTAGCGGCACCTACGAGCAGTACTTC	CASSFSSGTYEQYF
TRBJ1-4	TRBV25-1	-	-	15	TGTGCCAGCAGTAAGGGTCTGGGGAGTAATGAAAAACTGTTTTTT	CASSKGLGSNEKLFF
TRBJ1-5	TRBV4-2	once	-	17	TGTGCCAGCAGCCGGGGGGAAACAGGGCGCAGCAATCAGCCCCAGCATTTT	CASSRGETGRSNQPQHF
TRBJ1-1	TRBV7-2	-	TRBD1	15	TGTGCCAGCAGCCCACAACAGGGGATGAACACTGAAGCTTTCTTT	CASSPQQGMNTEAFF
TRBJ2-1	TRBV28	-	TRBD2	12	TGTGCCAGCAGGTCGACTAGCGTTGAGCAGTTCTTC	CASRSTSVEQFF
TRBJ1-4	TRBV6-1	-	-	15	TGTGCCAGCAATGAGCCCTGGTCAACTAATGAAAAACTGTTTTTT	CASNEPWSTNEKLFF
TRBJ2-7	TRBV7-9	-	-	13	TGTGCCAGCAGCTATCCCCAAACCTACGAGCAGTACTTC	CASSYPQTYEQYF
TRBJ1-1	TRBV28	-	TRBD1	15	TGTGCCAGCAGTGAAAGACAGGGGAGGGGCACTGAAGCTTTCTTT	CASSERQGRGTEAFF
TRBJ2-7	TRBV9	-	TRBD1	14	TGTGCCAGCAGCCCCCGACAGGGAGCCTACGAGCAGTACTTC	CASSPRQGAYEQYF
TRBJ1-2	TRBV20-1	once	-	10	TGCAGTGCTAGAACGGGTGGCTACACCTTC	CSARTGGYTF
TRBJ2-2	TRBV19	-	-	12	TGTGCCAGTAGTATACCTGCCGGGGAGCTGTTTTTT	CASSIPAGELFF
TRBJ2-5	TRBV5-4	-	TRBD1	16	TGTGCCAGCAGCGTCCCTCGTGGACAGGGTGGAGAGACCCAGTACTTC	CASSVPRGQGGETQYF
TRBJ1-2	TRBV5-4	once	-	15	TGTGCCAGCAGCTTGGAACCGGCATCTAACTATGGCTACACCTTC	CASSLEPASNYGYTF
TRBJ2-1	TRBV11-2	-	TRBD2	15	TGTGCCAGCAGCACCCGACTAGCGAAGGCGAATGAGCAGTTCTTC	CASSTRLAKANEQFF
TRBJ2-7	TRBV11-1	-	-	15	TGTGCCAGCAGCTTGGGTGGGGTAAACTCCTACGAGCAGTACTTC	CASSLGGVNSYEQYF
TRBJ2-5	TRBV5-1	-	-	15	TGCGCCAGCAGCTTGTTTCCAGGGGCGCAAGAGACCCAGTACTTC	CASSLFPGAQETQYF
TRBJ2-3	TRBV11-1	-	TRBD2	16	TGTGCCAGCAGCTCGCAGAGCGGGGGGATGAAGAATACGCAGTATTTT	CASSSQSGGMKNTQYF
TRBJ1-3	TRBV30	-	-	13	TGTGCCTGGGCAGCGTCCTCTGGAAACACCATATATTTT	CAWAASSGNTIYF
TRBJ2-1	TRBV5-1	-	-	14	TGCGCCAGCAGCTTGTCCCAGGGATACAATGAGCAGTTCTTC	CASSLSQGYNEQFF
TRBJ2-3	TRBV5-1	-	-	12	TGCGCCAGCAGCTTGGGGGGAGATACGCAGTATTTT	CASSLGGDTQYF
TRBJ1-2	TRBV29-1	-	-	11	TGCAGCGTTGAATCCTTCTATGGCTACACCTTC	CSVESFYGYTF
TRBJ1-1	TRBV6-5	-	-	12	TGTGCCAGCCAGGGAGGGAACACTGAAGCTTTCTTT	CASQGGNTEAFF
TRBJ1-1	TRBV5-1	-	TRBD1	15	TGCGCCAGCAGCTCCAAATCGGGACAGGGGTTGGGTACTTTCTTT	CASSSKSGQGLGTFF
TRBJ2-3	TRBV5-6	-	-	13	TGTGCCAGCAGTTTCCAGCTGGTAGATACGCAGTATTTT	CASSFQLVDTQYF
TRBJ2-1	TRBV14	few	-	17	TGTGCCAGCAGCCAAGGTCTTGGAGGTTCTGCCTACAATGAGCAGTTCTTC	CASSQGLGGSAYNEQFF
TRBJ2-3	TRBV7-8	once	-	14	TGTGCCAGCAGCTCCACCTCAGGCCCAGATACGCAGTATTTT	CASSSTSGPDTQYF
TRBJ1-5	TRBV7-8	-	-	13	TGTGCCAGCAGCTTAGCCGGCCGTCAGCCCCAGCATTTT	CASSLAGRQPQHF
TRBJ1-2	TRBV11-2	-	-	12	TGTGCCAGCAGCTTAAGCGGGTATGGCTACACCTTC	CASSLSGYGYTF
TRBJ2-2	TRBV9	-	-	16	TGTGCCAGCAGCGTAGCTGGCCGGGCCAGGACCGGGGAGCTGTTTTTT	CASSVAGRARTGELFF
TRBJ2-7	TRBV5-1	-	-	9	TGCGCCAGCAGCAACCCGTCCCTCTTC	CASSNPSLF
TRBJ2-7	TRBV5-1	-	TRBD2	15	TGCGCCAGCAGCTTGTTGGTAGCGGGAAGCTACGAGCAGTACTTC	CASSLLVAGSYEQYF
TRBJ1-5	TRBV6-5	-	TRBD1	13	TGTGCCAGCAGACAGGGGTATGGTCAGCCCCAGCATTTT	CASRQGYGQPQHF
TRBJ2-7	TRBV2	once	-	14	TGTGCCAGCAGTGTAAGGGAAGGGTTCTACGAGCAGTACTTC	CASSVREGFYEQYF
TRBJ1-2	TRBV7-2	-	-	14	TGTGCCAGCAGCTTAAGGGGACTTACCTATGGCTACACCTTC	CASSLRGLTYGYTF
TRBJ2-5	TRBV2	-	-	13	TGTGCCAGCCGAGGACAGACCCAAGAGACCCAGTACTTC	CASRGQTQETQYF
TRBJ2-7	TRBV14	-	-	15	TGTGCCAGCAGCCTGGCTTGGACCAGCTCCTACGAGCAGTACTTC	CASSLAWTSSYEQYF
TRBJ1-2	TRBV5-8	-	-	13	TGTGCCAGCAGCTTAGGAGGGTCGGGTGGCTACACCTTC	CASSLGGSGGYTF
TRBJ2-3	TRBV6-1	-	-	15	TGTGCCAGCAGTGAAGCGGGACGAAGAGCGGATACGCAGTATTTT	CASSEAGRRADTQYF
TRBJ2-2	TRBV7-2	once	-	15	TGTGCCAGCAGCTTAGTTGCGGTTGGCACCGGGGAGCTGTTTTTT	CASSLVAVGTGELFF
TRBJ1-1	TRBV19	-	-	16	TGTGCCAGTATCCCCCCGGGGGCAGGGAGGAACACTGAAGCTTTCTTT	CASIPPGAGRNTEAFF
TRBJ2-1	TRBV7-3	-	-	14	TGTGCCAGCAGTCAAACACGGGATTACAATGAGCAGTTCTTC	CASSQTRDYNEQFF